This T cell receptor beta chain was sequenced for a study of control samples from healthy donors and cancer patients. Clones were read by immunoSEQ multiplex PCR, and TCRdb kept only the in-frame ones, dropping some. Among some 45,000 clones, less than 95% were seen once, and the ten largest hold approximately 23%. The CDR3 covers 14 residues. The V gene's germline CDR1 is SGHDN and CDR2 FVKESK. Trimming left V 2 bases short and J 5 bases short, with 12 bases between. This chain joins TRBV14 and TRBJ1-1; D unresolved. The source is a woman in her forties with head and neck cancer. Sequenced: PBMCs. This chain's CDR3 is CASSQQAARTEAFF. The DNA of the CDR3 is TGTGCCAGCAGCCAACAAGCGGCGCGGACTGAAGCTTTCTTT.